This TCR beta chain originates from a study of human T cells and chemical hapten exposure. Specified time point: patch test 1, 2 weeks after DPC sensitization. Indicated treatment: therapeutic diphenylcyclopropenone sensitization with weekly scalp DPC. V was cut by 4 bases and J by 11 bases, with 16 bases left in between. The CDR3 is 13 residues long. In germline, CDR1 is MDHEN, CDR2 SYDVKM. Each CDR3 protein gets one entry after TCRdb re-called the RACE reads with MiXCR. Among around 71,000 distinct CDR3 sequences, 9.8% were seen once, and the ten largest hold less than 4%. This clonotype was recorded at least ten times.

The starting material was whole blood, obtained in connection with sensitization to the hapten diphenylcyclopropenone (DPC). The sequence derives from a woman aged 40-49 years with alopecia areata. Some clones in this sample may be carry-over from other donors' samples. V and J are TRBV28 and TRBJ2-3; no clear D gene. CDR3: CASSWPPTGEQYF. The CDR3 DNA reads as TGTGCCAGCAGTTGGCCCCCCACCGGTGAGCAGTATTTT.